This T cell receptor (beta chain) appears in the sequencing data of a study of spatial heterogeneity in lung cancer. The overall study: The average count in raw reads for each unique TCR and UMI combination exceeded 8.5 appearances.

Every TCR cDNA molecule bore its own unique molecular identifier. TCRdb reprocessed the 5' RACE reads with MiXCR, giving one entry per CDR3 protein. The data hold 450 or so distinct CDR3 sequences, with 9% to 10% observed a single time. Regarding time point: sample taken at primary tumor resection. The donor population consisted of just over 70 patients with untreated, early-stage non-small cell lung cancer. The authors sequenced whole RNA from tumor, nontumor lung or frozen PBMC without sorting. A few counts support this clonotype. In germline, CDR1 is SGDLS, CDR2 YYNGEE. Trimming removed 4 bases from V and 4 bases from J; junction bases left unmatched: 12. The CDR3 has 18 amino acids.

The sequence came from a female donor with early-stage non-small cell lung cancer. The material sequenced was normal lung tissue next to the tumor, taken at surgery. This chain links TRBV9 with TRBJ2-5; 14 positions agree with TRBD2. The CDR3 region is CASSSGGLAGGTSETQYF. The CDR3 nucleotides read TGTGCCAGCAGCTCAGGAGGACTAGCGGGAGGCACGTCAGAGACCCAGTACTTC.